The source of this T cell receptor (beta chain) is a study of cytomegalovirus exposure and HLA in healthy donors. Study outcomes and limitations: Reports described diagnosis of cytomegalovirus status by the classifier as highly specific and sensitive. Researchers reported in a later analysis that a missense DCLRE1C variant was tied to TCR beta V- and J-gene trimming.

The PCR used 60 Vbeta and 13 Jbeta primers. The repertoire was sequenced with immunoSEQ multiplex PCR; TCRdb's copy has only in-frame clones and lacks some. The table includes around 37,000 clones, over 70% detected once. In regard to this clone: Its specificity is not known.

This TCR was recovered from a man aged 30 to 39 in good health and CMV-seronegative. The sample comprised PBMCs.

The CDR3 spells CASRKGDSGQETQYF. As DNA, the CDR3 is TGTGCCAGCAGAAAAGGGGACTCCGGGCAAGAGACCCAGTACTTC. V is TRBV6-6 and J is TRBJ2-5; D possibly corresponds to TRBD2 (6 bases). CDR1 MNHNY and CDR2 SVGAGI come from the germline V gene (reference sequence). Deletions cut 6 bases from V and 2 bases from J, with 16 bases between. The CDR3 is 15 residues long.